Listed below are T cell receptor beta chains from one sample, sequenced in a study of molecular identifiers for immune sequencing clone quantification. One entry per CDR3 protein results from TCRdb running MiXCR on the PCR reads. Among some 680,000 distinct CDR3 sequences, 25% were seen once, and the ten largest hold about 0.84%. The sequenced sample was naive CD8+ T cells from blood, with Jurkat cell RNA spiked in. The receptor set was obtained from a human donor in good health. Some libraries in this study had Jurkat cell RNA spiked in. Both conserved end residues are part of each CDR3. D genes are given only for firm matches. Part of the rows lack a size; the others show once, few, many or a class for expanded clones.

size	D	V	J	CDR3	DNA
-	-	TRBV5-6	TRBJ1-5	CASSFGRQPNQPQHF	TGTGCCAGCAGCTTTGGAAGGCAGCCGAATCAGCCCCAGCATTTT
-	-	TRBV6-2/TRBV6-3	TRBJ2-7	CASSSIPRGGSYEQYF	TGTGCCAGCAGTTCTATCCCCAGGGGAGGTTCCTACGAGCAGTACTTC
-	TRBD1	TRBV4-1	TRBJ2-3	CASSQGCRDRGCFGDTRYF	TGCGCCAGCAGCCAAGGGTGTAGGGACAGGGGTTGTTTCGGAGATACGCGGTATTTT
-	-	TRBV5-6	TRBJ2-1	CASSLWQGSYSEQFF	TGTGCCAGCAGCTTGTGGCAGGGGTCATACAGTGAGCAGTTCTTC
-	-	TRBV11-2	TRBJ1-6	CASSQSFGGVYNSPLHF	TGTGCCAGCAGCCAGAGCTTCGGGGGGGTCTATAATTCACCCCTCCACTTT
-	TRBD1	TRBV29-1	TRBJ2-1	CSVPGQAKYYNEQFF	TGCAGCGTCCCGGGACAGGCCAAATACTACAATGAGCAGTTCTTC
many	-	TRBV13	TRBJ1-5	CASSSRTDNQPQHF	TGTGCCAGCAGCTCACGGACAGACAATCAGCCCCAGCATTTT
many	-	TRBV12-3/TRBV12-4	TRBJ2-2	CASSFYGSTGELFF	TGTGCCAGCAGTTTCTACGGCAGCACCGGGGAGCTGTTTTTT
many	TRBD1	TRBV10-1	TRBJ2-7	CASKGQAYYEQYF	TGCGCCAGCAAGGGACAGGCTTACTACGAGCAGTACTTC
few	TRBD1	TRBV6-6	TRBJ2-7	CASSDLTGWAPYEQYF	TGTGCCAGCAGTGACCTGACAGGGTGGGCGCCCTACGAGCAGTACTTC
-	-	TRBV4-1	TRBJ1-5	CASSQAAALNQPQHF	TGCGCCAGCAGCCAAGCCGCAGCCCTCAATCAGCCCCAGCATTTT
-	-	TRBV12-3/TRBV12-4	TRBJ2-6	CASSLWGTGANVLAF	-
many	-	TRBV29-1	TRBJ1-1	CSVEEAGKLNTEAFF	TGCAGCGTTGAAGAGGCAGGAAAACTGAACACTGAAGCTTTCTTT
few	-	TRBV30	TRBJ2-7	CAWSNGEQQYF	TGTGCCTGGTCTAATGGGGAGCAGCAGTACTTC
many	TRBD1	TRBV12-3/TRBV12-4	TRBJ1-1	CASSHPGQGLTEAFF	TGTGCCAGCAGTCATCCGGGACAGGGCCTTACTGAAGCTTTCTTT
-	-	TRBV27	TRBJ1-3	CASSPAWDIRLSGNTIYF	TGTGCCAGCAGTCCAGCCTGGGACATCCGCCTCTCTGGAAACACCATATATTTT
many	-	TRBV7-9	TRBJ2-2	CASSHRSTSTGELFF	TGTGCCAGCAGCCATCGAAGTACCTCCACCGGGGAGCTGTTTTTT
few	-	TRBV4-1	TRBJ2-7	CASSQGSLDLYEQYF	TGCGCCAGCAGCCAAGGGTCACTCGATTTGTACGAGCAGTACTTC
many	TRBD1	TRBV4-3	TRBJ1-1	CASSQERPGQGTEAFF	TGCGCCAGCAGCCAAGAGAGACCGGGACAGGGGACTGAAGCTTTCTTT
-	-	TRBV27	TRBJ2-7	CASSLAGTWGEQYF	TGTGCCAGCAGTTTAGCCGGGACATGGGGCGAGCAGTACTTC
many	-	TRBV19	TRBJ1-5	CASSIYTGGNQPQHF	TGTGCCAGTAGTATCTACACGGGAGGGAATCAGCCCCAGCATTTT
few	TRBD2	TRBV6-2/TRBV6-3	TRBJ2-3	CASRYPSPGLAYLGADTQYF	TGTGCCAGCAGGTACCCAAGTCCGGGACTAGCTTACTTGGGTGCAGATACGCAGTATTTT
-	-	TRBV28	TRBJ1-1	CASSLKGTRAGDTEAFF	TGTGCCAGCAGTTTAAAGGGGACAAGGGCCGGGGACACTGAAGCTTTCTTT
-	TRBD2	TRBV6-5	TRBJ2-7	CASSRTSGSHEQNF	TGTGCCAGCAGTCGGACTAGCGGGAGTCACGAGCAGAACTTC
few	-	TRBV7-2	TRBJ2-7	CASSASAGTSSYEQYF	TGTGCCAGCAGCGCGTCTGCAGGGACCAGCTCCTACGAGCAGTACTTC
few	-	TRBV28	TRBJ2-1	CATAVSYEQFF	TGTGCTACAGCAGTTTCTTATGAGCAGTTCTTC
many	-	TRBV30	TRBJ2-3	CAREGGKGPDTQYF	TGTGCCCGCGAGGGGGGAAAGGGTCCAGATACGCAGTATTTT
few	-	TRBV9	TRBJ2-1	CASSPGAGGGNEQFF	TGTGCCAGCAGCCCGGGGGCGGGTGGAGGCAATGAGCAGTTCTTC